The entry below describes one T cell receptor (beta chain). In this sample, this clonotype turned up a few times. This clone's antigen is unknown. It has no much larger one-base neighbor in the sample; base qualities were not kept. Receptor amplification or capture employed RACE. The data were produced on a NextSeq 500. Library preparation attached unique molecular identifiers to individual cDNA molecules for quantitative, reproducible TCR counting. The source study handled its data this way. A median of approximately 100,000 TCRs per sample was observed, with a range of roughly 20,000 to 750,000. The Decombinator software suite was used to annotate the V, J and CDR3 of the TCR reads. For the PS versus PT1 abundance plots, all samples were subsampled to the same number of TCRs (28,000). TCRs were defined as expanded if absent before sensitization and observed at least eight times at the 2-week time point. TCRdb applied fastp at Q25 and MiXCR to the public reads, then kept only in-frame beta chains. Each record represents a unique CDR3 protein, reported with the most common genes and DNA among its rows. None of the V and J calls come from the authors' own analysis; TCRdb made them. The sample table records 30,000 to 40,000 distinct CDR3 sequences; around 12% of these occur just once. 1.9% of the sample comes from the top ten.

The sample's time point label is to be understood as: pre-sensitization, week 0. This specimen's treatment or condition label, per the study, means: therapeutic diphenylcyclopropenone sensitization with weekly scalp DPC. Total RNA was isolated from unfractionated whole blood collected in Tempus Blood RNA tubes. Blood at each patch-test visit was drawn before the patch test was applied. Patients were eligible if aged 18 to 70, diagnosed with alopecia and judged suitable for DPC therapy, and pregnant patients were excluded. The germline V gene (reference sequence) provides CDR1 PRHDT and CDR2 FYEKMQ. Relative to germline, V is missing 6 bases and J is missing 0 bases, with 2 bases of the junction outside any gene match. Counted from cysteine to phenylalanine, this CDR3 has 14 amino acids. Just CDR3 DNA is preserved here, 42 bases in frame from base 1. These data are taken from a study of human T cells and chemical hapten exposure (dated by TCRdb to the early 2020s). About the study as a whole: For sensitization, 2% DPC in acetone was applied to an approximately 2 cm by approximately 2 cm area of upper inner arm skin. Libraries were pooled for sequencing, and per-sample TCR yields varied mainly because of small differences in library volumes within the pool. The study tracked peripheral blood TCR repertoire changes in vivo during primary and secondary sensitization to the hapten diphenylcyclopropenone (DPC) in alopecia patients. Patch testing was performed on the upper back with Finn chambers containing 0.01% DPC, and the patch tests were scored after 6 days according to International Contact Dermatitis Research Group standards. The mostly female patient cohort included alopecia areata with under or over 50% scalp involvement, alopecia totalis and alopecia universalis. Both TCR alpha and TCR beta chains were sequenced from each blood RNA sample. Patients additionally received weekly therapeutic DPC doses to the scalp throughout the approximately 25-week study period. Some 29 alopecia patients gave blood for TCR sequencing at one to four time points (pre-sensitization, 2, 6 and 24 weeks). Patient blood was sampled pre-sensitization (week 0) and at 2, 6 and about 24 weeks after DPC sensitization. General findings and caveats noted by the study authors: DPC sensitization did not change how many TCRs were above 1 in 1000 frequency, and no evidence was found of alterations in global repertoire structure. After repeated subsampling, the strength of the expansion versus patch-test correlation and the threshold at which it became significant changed. A positive correlation was found between the number of PT1 expanded TCRs and patch test score, with significance reached at thresholds 8, 16 and 32 but not 4. Significantly more large CDR3 similarity clusters were formed by expanded TCRs than by pre-sensitization or healthy control sets, consistent with antigen-driven responses. Alopecia, a presumed autoimmune disease, was present in all patients, so the immune response of the patients might differ from that of healthy individuals.

This sample comprised whole blood, obtained in connection with sensitization to the hapten diphenylcyclopropenone (DPC). Here the chain combines TRBV13 and TRBJ1-1; 9 middle bases align to TRBD1. This sequence was found in a woman in her thirties or forties with alopecia areata. Some clones in this sample may be carry-over from other donors' samples. In nucleotide form, the sequence is TGTGCCAGCAGGGACAGGGGTTTGAACACTGAAGCTTTCTTT. Its protein product is CASRDRGLNTEAFF.